The 13 T cell receptor beta chains presented below share a single source sample, sequenced in a study of T cell repertoires and HLA-DP antigens. Profiling relied on immunoSEQ multiplex PCR, and the TCRdb table lists in-frame clones only, not all of them. In the table there are 85,000 to 90,000 clones, approximately 86% of which are singletons. Antigen specificity for these receptors is unknown. The specimen sequenced was CD4+ T cells from PBMCs. The receptors originated from a middle-aged man in good health and CMV-seronegative.

The CDR3 DNA follows: TGTGCCAGCAGCCTCCAGGGAGGGGGCAATCAGCCCCAGCATTTT. Amino acid sequence: CASSLQGGGNQPQHF. The V and J genes are TRBV5-6 and TRBJ1-5, with D possibly matching TRBD1 (5 bases). CDR1 is SGHDT, CDR2 YYEEEE, per germline. Trimming shortened V by 4 bases and J by 2 bases, and 13 bases separated the two germline ends. The CDR3 covers 15 residues.

This chain joins TRBV30 and TRBJ1-2, with 7 bases fitting TRBD1. CDR1 and CDR2 (germline): GTSNPN, SVGIG (reference sequence). The CDR3 totals 13 residues. The V segment lost 8 bases and the J segment 3 bases; nucleotides outside the gene matches: 9. The CDR3 is CARWNRGDYGYTF. As DNA, the CDR3 is TGTGCCCGCTGGAACAGGGGCGACTATGGCTACACCTTC.

This chain's CDR3 is CASTTAFNYGYTF. CDR3 nucleotides: TGTGCCAGCACCACAGCCTTTAACTATGGCTACACCTTC. V is TRBV6-6 and J is TRBJ1-2, with D unresolved. Germline CDR1 MNHNY, CDR2 SVGAGI (reference sequence). CDR3 length: 13 amino acids. The V and J ends lost 7 bases and 1 base respectively, with 10 bases between them.

The chain carries TRBV19 and TRBJ2-4, with D possibly TRBD2 on 6 matching bases. CDR1 LNHDA and CDR2 SQIVND come from the germline V gene (reference sequence). The CDR3 covers 17 residues. Trimming removed 0 bases at V and 0 bases at J, with 12 bases between. The DNA for the CDR3 is TGTGCCAGTAGTATAGATGCGGGGAGTTTAGCCAAAAACATTCAGTACTTC. As protein: CASSIDAGSLAKNIQYF.

This chain uses TRBV30 with TRBJ1-2; unclear D gene. Germline-derived CDR1 and CDR2 are GTSNPN and SVGIG (reference sequence). V was trimmed by 4 bases and J by 5 bases, leaving 8 bases between them. The CDR3 spans 11 residues. The CDR3 loop is CAWKLEYGYTF. CDR3 bases: TGTGCCTGGAAATTGGAGTATGGCTACACCTTC. Together with reference TRBV30 and TRBJ1-2, the CDR3 gives the full variable domain: SQTIHQWPATLVQPVGSPLSLECTVEGTSNPNLYWYRQAAGRGLQLLFYSVGIGQISSEVPQNLSASRPQDRQFILSSKKLLLSDSGFYLCAWKLEYGYTFGSGTRLTVV.

This sequence joins TRBV18 and TRBJ1-1; perhaps TRBD1 as D (6 bases). There are 18 residues in the CDR3. Trimming removed 4 bases from V and 1 base from J, with 22 bases in between. In germline, CDR1 is KGHSH, CDR2 LQKENI. DNA for the CDR3: TGTGCCAGCTCACACTTAGACCAGGGGCCAAATCCGAACACTGAAGCTTTCTTT. Protein: CASSHLDQGPNPNTEAFF.

The CDR3 coding sequence is TGTGCCAGCAGTTCGACATATGGCTACACCTTC. This translates into CASSSTYGYTF. The chain links TRBV28 to TRBJ1-2; D unresolved. The CDR3 spans 11 residues. V was trimmed by 4 bases and J by 5 bases, leaving 5 bases between them. The V gene's germline CDR1 is MDHEN and CDR2 SYDVKM.

The V and J genes are TRBV7-9 and TRBJ2-1; TRBD2 might be the D (5 bases). The germline gives CDR1 SEHNR, CDR2 FQNEAQ (reference sequence). V gave up 5 bases and J gave up 0 bases, with 14 bases separating them. The CDR3 consists of 16 residues. For the CDR3, the DNA is TGTGCCAGCAGCCGAGGCCGGACTCTCTCCTACAATGAGCAGTTCTTC. Translation gives CASSRGRTLSYNEQFF.

This chain links TRBV27 with TRBJ2-3, with D perhaps matching TRBD1 or TRBD2 (5 bases each). V was trimmed by 2 bases and J by 4 bases, leaving 13 bases between them. The CDR3 is 15 residues long. Germline lookup yields CDR1 MNHEY and CDR2 SMNVEV (reference sequence). The CDR3: CASSLGTPRADTQYF. The CDR3 nucleotides read TGTGCCAGCAGTTTAGGGACCCCAAGGGCAGATACGCAGTATTTT.

CDR3 coding DNA: TGTGCCTGGGCAGACAGGGGCGGACCCTACGAGCAGTACTTC. Protein product: CAWADRGGPYEQYF. The chain joins TRBV30 to TRBJ2-7; TRBD1 aligns across 8 bases. V was pared by 5 bases and J by 2 bases, with 8 bases of the junction left unmatched. Germline CDR1 GTSNPN, CDR2 SVGIG (reference sequence). The CDR3 consists of 14 residues.

The sample holds a few counts of this clone. The genes are TRBV11-2 and TRBJ1-1; D is perhaps TRBD1 (6 bases). The CDR3 spans 14 residues. V lost 1 base and J lost 0, with 6 bases in between. Germline CDR1 is SGHAT and CDR2 is FQNNGV. This chain's CDR3 is CASSLGTVNTEAFF. CDR3 nucleotides: TGTGCCAGCAGCTTAGGGACAGTGAACACTGAAGCTTTCTTT.

The V gene is TRBV7-6, the J gene TRBJ2-5; D tentatively reads TRBD1 or TRBD2 (5 bases each). This CDR3 spans 14 amino acids. CDR1 is SGHVS, CDR2 FNYEAQ, per germline. V dropped 5 bases and J dropped 5 bases, with 15 bases sitting between them. The chain's CDR3 is CASSPGTLVETQYF. In nucleotides, the CDR3 is TGTGCCAGCAGCCCTGGGACCCTTGTGGAGACCCAGTACTTC. Full variable domain (rest looked up from reference TRBV7-6 and TRBJ2-5): GAGVSQSPRYKVTKRGQDVALRCDPISGHVSLYWYRQALGQGPEFLTYFNYEAQQDKSGLPNDRFSAERPEGSISTLTIQRTEQRDSAMYRCASSPGTLVETQYFGPGTRLLVL.

The chain links TRBV30 to TRBJ1-1; D possibly corresponds to TRBD1 (5 bases). The germline gives CDR1 GTSNPN, CDR2 SVGIG (reference sequence). Trimming removed 3 bases from V and 2 bases from J, with 10 bases in between. CDR3 length equals 13 residues. The CDR3 region has the DNA TGTGCCTGGAGCCGAGGGGACAACACTGAAGCTTTCTTT. Translating gives CAWSRGDNTEAFF.